These 6 T cell receptor beta chains came from one sample sequenced in a study of blood T cells in healthy people across ages. A second about 7 to 11 cycle PCR used barcoded and J-beta primers. TCRdb reprocessed the 5' RACE reads with MiXCR, giving one entry per CDR3 protein. The repertoire consists of around 650,000 distinct CDR3 sequences, with roughly 30% occurring once and the leading ten covering 15%. Sequencing used blood. The receptors were gathered from a woman aged 80 or over in good health.

With respect to this clonotype: This clone may be a read error of a much larger clone one base away. The V and J genes are TRBV11-3 and TRBJ2-1, with 7 bases identical to TRBD2. Per the germline V gene, CDR1 is SGHNT and CDR2 is YENEEA. V was clipped by 4 bases and J by 5 bases; unmatched bases: 8. The CDR3 runs 15 residues. The CDR3 region is CASSSDRDYHNEQFF. CDR3 bases: TGTGCCAGCAGCTCCGACCGGGACTATCACAATGAGCAGTTCTTC.

This clonotype was counted many times. The chain recombines TRBV5-1 with TRBJ2-1; TRBD2 matches 11 bases. The J segment lost 12 bases and the V segment lost 2 bases, leaving 13 bases of the junction unmatched. Per germline, CDR1 SGHRS and CDR2 YFSETQ. This CDR3 is built from 16 residues. In nucleotides, the CDR3 is TGCGCCAGCAGCTTTTCACAAACTAGCGGGGGTGGTGGGCAGTTCTTC. Translated: CASSFSQTSGGGGQFF.

This clonotype was counted ten times or more. With a much larger clone just one base away, this may be a read error. The rearrangement uses TRBV20-1 and TRBJ2-1; D is perhaps TRBD2 (5 bases). V was cut by 1 base and J by 8 bases, with 15 bases left in between. The CDR3 has 14 residues. The V gene's germline CDR1 is DFQATT and CDR2 SNEGSKA (reference sequence). This CDR3 is CSARAGLVWDEQFF. The CDR3 nucleotides are TGCAGTGCTAGAGCGGGATTGGTATGGGATGAGCAGTTCTTC.

This clonotype came up a few times. The gene calls are TRBV9 and TRBJ1-4; D gene uncertain. The CDR3 is 16 amino acids. The V and J ends lost 0 bases and 3 bases respectively, with 12 bases between them. Germline values: CDR1 SGDLS, CDR2 YYNGEE. The CDR3 protein is CASSVGATLPNEKLFF. CDR3 coding DNA: TGTGCCAGCAGCGTAGGGGCTACGCTCCCTAATGAAAAACTGTTTTTT.

This clonotype was seen repeatedly, ten times or more. A much larger clonotype is one base distant, so this may be a read error. The J gene is TRBJ2-1, the V gene TRBV10-3; TRBD1 agrees at 10 bases. The ends lost 6 bases at V and 10 bases at J; junction bases unmatched: 12. The germline CDR1 and CDR2 sequences are ENHRY and SYGVKD. The CDR3 totals 15 residues. CDR3 residues: CAIRRQGAGGGEQFF. The CDR3 DNA sequence: TGTGCCATCAGAAGACAGGGGGCAGGGGGAGGGGAGCAGTTCTTC.

This clonotype has ten or more counts. This chain connects TRBV4-3 to TRBJ2-4, with 7 bases identical to TRBD1. The J segment lost 3 bases and the V segment lost 3 bases, leaving 2 bases of the junction unmatched. This CDR3 is 14 amino acids long. Per the germline V gene, CDR1 is LGHNA and CDR2 is YSLEER. CDR3 bases: TGCGCCAGCAGCCAGCAGGGGGTCAAAAACATTCAGTACTTC. Residues: CASSQQGVKNIQYF.